Presented here are 32 T cell receptor beta chains from one specimen sequenced in a study of persistence of HIV-infected CD4 T cells. The libraries were made with immunoSEQ version 4 in survey mode. Libraries were prepared by immunoSEQ multiplex PCR; TCRdb keeps only in-frame clonotypes and omits some of them. The data show approximately 65,000 clones, with 70% to 75% seen just once and 1.5% to 2% held by the top ten. These receptors' targets are unknown. An overlapping HIV-1 Gag peptide pool stimulated these cells at about 1 ug/peptide/mL. CD40L/CD69 double-negative CD45RO-high memory CD4+ T cells were collected. The sample in question was CD4+ T cells sorted from PBMCs after approximately 20-hour stimulation, obtained from a patient who received antiretroviral therapy. The origin of the receptors is an adult man with HIV who was CMV-seropositive.

For the CDR3, the DNA is TGTGCCAGTAGTAGGACAGGGGCCGGCCGGGGCGAGCAGTACTTC. Its translation is CASSRTGAGRGEQYF. The genes are TRBV19 and TRBJ2-7, with 9 positions matching TRBD1. The length of the CDR3 is 15 residues. J was trimmed by 6 bases and V by 4 bases; bases with no gene match: 10. The germline V gene has CDR1 LNHDA and CDR2 SQIVND (reference sequence).

The rearrangement joins TRBV30 to TRBJ1-1; no firm D call. Deletions cut 2 bases from V and 1 base from J, with 20 bases between. CDR1 is GTSNPN and CDR2 is SVGIG in the germline V gene (reference sequence). This CDR3 is 17 amino acids long. The CDR3 region has the DNA TGTGCCTGGAGTAGACCAAAAGCCTGGGCCCAGAACACTGAAGCTTTCTTT. This sequence encodes CAWSRPKAWAQNTEAFF. The variable domain in full, completed from reference TRBV30 and TRBJ1-1, reads SQTIHQWPATLVQPVGSPLSLECTVEGTSNPNLYWYRQAAGRGLQLLFYSVGIGQISSEVPQNLSASRPQDRQFILSSKKLLLSDSGFYLCAWSRPKAWAQNTEAFFGQGTRLTVV.

The chain employs TRBV5-1 and TRBJ2-1, with D tentatively TRBD1 (5 bases). The CDR3 spans 15 residues. The V gene lost 2 bases and the J gene lost 3 bases, with 12 bases spanning the gap. Germline lookup yields CDR1 SGHRS and CDR2 YFSETQ. CDR3: CASSFLTESYNEQFF. As DNA, the CDR3 is TGCGCCAGCAGCTTCCTGACAGAGAGCTACAATGAGCAGTTCTTC.

The J gene is TRBJ2-1, the V gene TRBV28; no firm D call. V lost 1 base and J lost 6, with 7 bases in between. CDR1 and CDR2 from the germline V gene are MDHEN and SYDVKM. The CDR3 is 13 residues long. CDR3 loop: CASSLYSTNEQFF. The DNA of the CDR3 is TGTGCCAGCAGTTTATACAGCACCAATGAGCAGTTCTTC.

This chain links TRBV6-5 with TRBJ1-1, with TRBD1 identical over 8 bases. CDR1 is MNHEY and CDR2 is SVGAGI in the germline V gene. The V gene end was trimmed by 6 bases and the J gene end by 3 bases; junction bases not matched to a gene: 9. This CDR3 spans 15 amino acids. The CDR3 region is CASSAGRTGHTEAFF. The CDR3 DNA reads TGTGCCAGCAGCGCTGGGAGGACAGGGCACACTGAAGCTTTCTTT.

The rearrangement joins TRBV7-9 to TRBJ2-7; TRBD1 agrees at 8 bases. The germline CDR1 and CDR2 sequences are SEHNR and FQNEAQ (reference sequence). The CDR3 contains 16 residues. V shed 5 bases, J shed 7 bases, and the junction held 16 bases outside the gene matches. The CDR3 bases are TGTGCCAGCAGCCCCTCCTTGGCCAGGGGGCGCGGGGAGCAGTACTTC. Protein sequence: CASSPSLARGRGEQYF. The variable domain in full, with the rest retrieved from reference TRBV7-9 and TRBJ2-7, is DTGVSQNPRHKITKRGQNVTFRCDPISEHNRLYWYRQTLGQGPEFLTYFQNEAQLEKSRLLSDRFSAERPKGSFSTLEIQRTEQGDSAMYLCASSPSLARGRGEQYFGPGTRLTVT.

This clone was seen a few times. This chain's CDR3 is CASSPAGGRGFGDTEAFF. The CDR3 DNA sequence: TGTGCCAGCAGCCCCGCGGGAGGGCGGGGGTTTGGCGACACTGAAGCTTTCTTT. The chain combines TRBV9 with TRBJ1-1; TRBD1 is a possible D gene (5 bases). This CDR3 contains 18 residues. With 4 bases removed from V and 3 bases from J, the gap between germline ends came to 25 bases. Per germline, CDR1 SGDLS and CDR2 YYNGEE. Supplemented by reference TRBV9 and TRBJ1-1, the full variable domain reads DSGVTQTPKHLITATGQRVTLRCSPRSGDLSVYWYQQSLDQGLQFLIQYYNGEERAKGNILERFSAQQFPDLHSELNLSSLELGDSALYFCASSPAGGRGFGDTEAFFGQGTRLTVV.

V gene TRBV6-6 combines with J gene TRBJ1-5; 9 bases align to TRBD1. Germline trimming cut 4 bases from V and 1 base from J; bases unmatched to any gene: 5. Germline-derived CDR1 and CDR2 are MNHNY and SVGAGI (reference sequence). The CDR3 loop spans 16 amino acids. The CDR3 reads CASSSRQGGSNQPQHF. The DNA for the CDR3 is TGTGCCAGCAGTTCCAGACAGGGGGGAAGCAATCAGCCCCAGCATTTT.

This clone appeared a few times. The J gene is TRBJ1-4, the V gene TRBV19; D might be TRBD1 (6 bases). Trimming removed 7 bases from V and 9 bases from J, with 15 bases in between. In germline, CDR1 is LNHDA, CDR2 SQIVND (reference sequence). The CDR3 sequence is 13 residues long. CDR3: CASTTGQSQKLFF. CDR3 DNA: TGTGCCAGTACCACAGGACAGTCACAAAAACTGTTTTTT. Variable domain in full (rest from reference TRBV19 and TRBJ1-4): DGGITQSPKYLFRKEGQNVTLSCEQNLNHDAMYWYRQDPGQGLRLIYYSQIVNDFQKGDIAEGYSVSREKKESFPLTVTSAQKNPTAFYLCASTTGQSQKLFFGSGTQLSVL.

The gene calls are TRBV19 and TRBJ2-5; D is unclear. Looked up from germline, CDR1 is LNHDA and CDR2 is SQIVND (reference sequence). Trimming took off 5 bases at V and 4 bases at J, with 11 bases between the two ends. This CDR3 is 13 amino acids long. The CDR3 nucleotides are TGTGCCAGTAGTCCAGATCGACGAGAGACCCAGTACTTC. Encoded protein: CASSPDRRETQYF.

This chain joins TRBV6-5 and TRBJ1-1; D not certain. Trimming took 5 bases from V and 7 from J, leaving 11 bases between them. This CDR3 comprises 12 residues. The V gene's germline CDR1 is MNHEY and CDR2 SVGAGI. The CDR3, as DNA: TGTGCCAGCAGTCGTAGTGCCCTTGAAGCTTTCTTT. The encoded protein is CASSRSALEAFF.

J is TRBJ1-2 and V is TRBV5-3; 8 nucleotides align to TRBD1. TRBV5-3 is an ORF; its function is uncertain. Trimming at V came to 2 bases and at J to 4 bases, leaving 7 bases not matched to a gene. The length of the CDR3 is 15 residues. CDR3 DNA: TGTGCCAGAAGCTTTGCTTCAGGGGGCGTCTATGGCTACACCTTC. Amino acids: CARSFASGGVYGYTF.

The J gene is TRBJ1-5, the V gene TRBV20-1; no definite D call. Per the germline V gene, CDR1 is DFQATT and CDR2 is SNEGSKA (reference sequence). This CDR3 is 13 amino acids long. The V and J ends lost 3 bases and 4 bases respectively, with 10 bases between them. The CDR3 loop is CSASFTGNQPQHF. In DNA form, the CDR3 reads TGCAGTGCTAGTTTTACGGGGAATCAGCCCCAGCATTTT.

As DNA, the CDR3 is TGTGCCAGTAGTGTCACCGGGACTAGCGGGGCCGAGCAGTACTTC. Protein sequence: CASSVTGTSGAEQYF. The V gene is TRBV19, the J gene TRBJ2-7; 13 positions match TRBD2. This CDR3 has 15 amino acids. The germline V gene has CDR1 LNHDA and CDR2 SQIVND (reference sequence). The ends lost 5 bases at V and 6 bases at J; junction bases unmatched: 7.

This clone was seen only a few times. The V call is TRBV7-6, the J call TRBJ1-1; a possible D gene is TRBD1 (6 bases). CDR3 size: 16 residues. In germline, CDR1 is SGHVS, CDR2 FNYEAQ. V was shortened by 5 bases and J by 3 bases, with 19 bases between the two germline ends. The CDR3 DNA follows: TGTGCCAGCAGCCCCTACCCGGGTGAGGGGGACACTGAAGCTTTCTTT. It specifies CASSPYPGEGDTEAFF.

This chain links TRBV15 with TRBJ2-7; tentative D call: TRBD2 (5 bases). This CDR3 comprises 14 residues. V was trimmed by 1 base and J by 0 bases, leaving 7 bases between them. Germline CDR1 LNHNV, CDR2 YYDKDF (reference sequence). DNA for the CDR3: TGTGCCACCAGCAGAGGAGGGCCCTCCTACGAGCAGTACTTC. Translating gives CATSRGGPSYEQYF.

The J gene is TRBJ1-1, the V gene TRBV2; D is unresolved. Germline CDR1 SNHLY, CDR2 FYNNEI. This CDR3 has 13 residues. V was shortened by 4 bases and J by 5 bases, with 11 bases between the two germline ends. In DNA form, the CDR3 reads TGTGCCAGCAGTGGTCCCAGGAGAACTGAAGCTTTCTTT. Amino acid sequence: CASSGPRRTEAFF.

The chain has TRBV7-9 and TRBJ2-7; no definite D call. CDR1 is SEHNR and CDR2 is FQNEAQ in the germline V gene (reference sequence). The germline V and J ends were trimmed by 5 bases and 7 bases, with 9 bases remaining between them. This CDR3 region has 11 residues. CDR3 DNA: TGTGCCAGCAGCAACTCCAGGGAGCAGTACTTC. Amino acid sequence: CASSNSREQYF.

This chain joins TRBV2 and TRBJ1-5; D not resolved. Trimming removed 4 bases from V and 9 bases from J, with 16 bases in between. This CDR3 has 14 residues. Germline CDR1 is SNHLY and CDR2 is FYNNEI. The CDR3 here is CASSVAPLGRPQHF. CDR3 in DNA: TGTGCCAGCAGTGTAGCCCCTCTCGGTCGGCCCCAGCATTTT.

The V call is TRBV6-5, the J call TRBJ1-1, with D unclear. The V and J ends lost 5 bases and 4 bases respectively, with 14 bases between them. The germline V gene has CDR1 MNHEY and CDR2 SVGAGI. CDR3 size: 14 residues. In DNA form, the CDR3 reads TGTGCCAGCAGTCTTTCGTATAGCATCACTGAAGCTTTCTTT. Translating it yields CASSLSYSITEAFF.

This chain uses TRBV19 with TRBJ1-5, with D possibly TRBD1 on 5 matching bases. CDR1 and CDR2 (germline): LNHDA, SQIVND (reference sequence). The CDR3 is 15 amino acids. Trimming removed 7 bases at V and 2 bases at J, with 15 bases between. The CDR3 region is CASKDEGRGNQPQHF. The CDR3 nucleotides read TGTGCCAGTAAAGATGAGGGGAGGGGCAATCAGCCCCAGCATTTT.

This clone turned up a few times. This sequence joins TRBV7-8 and TRBJ2-1; 13 bases match TRBD2. This CDR3 has 20 residues. The germline gives CDR1 SGHVS, CDR2 FQNEAQ. V shed 5 bases and J 3 bases; nucleotides not matched to a gene: 16. The chain's CDR3 is CASSVRTSGGAGGGYNEQFF. DNA of the CDR3: TGTGCCAGCAGCGTGCGGACTAGCGGGGGAGCAGGAGGAGGCTACAATGAGCAGTTCTTC.

The CDR3 here is CATSKKTTSNEAFF. CDR3 in DNA: TGTGCCACCTCCAAGAAGACAACCTCTAATGAAGCTTTCTTT. The chain joins TRBV3-1 (or the pseudogene TRBV3-2) to TRBJ1-1; D call uncertain. Germline loops: CDR1 LGHDT, CDR2 YNNKEL (reference sequence). There are 14 residues in the CDR3. The V and J ends lost 10 bases and 7 bases respectively, with 22 bases between them.

The chain links TRBV3-1 (or the pseudogene TRBV3-2) to TRBJ1-2, with TRBD1 matching over 10 bases. CDR1 is LGHDT and CDR2 is YNNKEL in the germline V gene (reference sequence). The V segment lost 4 bases and the J segment 8 bases; nucleotides outside the gene matches: 13. CDR3 length: 16 residues. The CDR3, as DNA: TGTGCCAGCAGCCGCCCTTCGACAGGGGGCGGTGGAGGCTACACCTTC. This gives the protein CASSRPSTGGGGGYTF.

This clone occurred a few times. The chain is built from TRBV7-2 and TRBJ1-1; D is uncertain. CDR3 length: 13 amino acids. The germline V gene has CDR1 SGHTA and CDR2 FQGNSA. Trimming shortened V by 2 bases and J by 0 bases, and 4 bases separated the two germline ends. The CDR3 bases are TGTGCCAGCAGCTTAAAAGTGAACACTGAAGCTTTCTTT. Residues: CASSLKVNTEAFF.

This clone appeared a single time. The gene calls are TRBV28 and TRBJ1-1; 7 bases fit TRBD1. J was trimmed by 3 bases and V by 2 bases; bases with no gene match: 3. The CDR3 loop spans 14 amino acids. CDR1 and CDR2 (germline): MDHEN, SYDVKM. The CDR3: CASSLDRVDTEAFF. The CDR3 DNA sequence: TGTGCCAGCAGTTTAGACAGGGTGGACACTGAAGCTTTCTTT.

The chain recombines TRBV28 with TRBJ1-1; D is unresolved. The CDR3 has 15 amino acids. V was pared by 5 bases and J by 5 bases, with 18 bases between. Germline V gene data show CDR1 as MDHEN and CDR2 as SYDVKM. The CDR3 loop reads CASSPPYPRRTEAFF. The CDR3 nucleotides read TGTGCCAGCAGTCCCCCTTATCCCCGGCGGACTGAAGCTTTCTTT.

As regards this clone: At the DNA level, this CDR3 is encoded by other sequences in the same sample as well. This chain uses TRBV6-6 with TRBJ1-4, with 8 bases matching TRBD1. Germline loops: CDR1 MNHNY, CDR2 SVGAGI (reference sequence). This CDR3 is built from 14 residues. The junction had 4 bases not matched to a gene; V was cut back by 2 bases and J by 8 bases. The CDR3 sequence: CASSYGQGEEKLFF. CDR3 bases: TGTGCCAGCAGTTACGGACAGGGAGAGGAAAAACTGTTTTTT.

The rearrangement joins TRBV11-3 to TRBJ2-7; D remains unclear. With 0 bases removed from V and 3 bases from J, the gap between germline ends came to 6 bases. The CDR3 has 13 residues. The V gene's germline CDR1 is SGHNT and CDR2 YENEEA. The DNA for the CDR3 is TGTGCCAGCAGCTTAGATTGGGGCTACGAGCAGTACTTC. Translating it yields CASSLDWGYEQYF. Full variable domain (missing parts from reference TRBV11-3 and TRBJ2-7): EAGVVQSPRYKIIEKKQPVAFWCNPISGHNTLYWYLQNLGQGPELLIRYENEEAVDDSQLPKDRFSAERLKGVDSTLKIQPAELGDSAVYLCASSLDWGYEQYFGPGTRLTVT.

The gene calls are TRBV15 and TRBJ2-3; 7 nucleotides match TRBD2. The ends lost 0 bases at V and 1 base at J; junction bases unmatched: 10. CDR3 size: 18 residues. Germline V gene sequence: CDR1 LNHNV, CDR2 YYDKDF (reference sequence). The CDR3 nucleotides read TGTGCCACCAGCAGAGATCGAGGTCGGGCGGGGGGCACAGATACGCAGTATTTT. It encodes CATSRDRGRAGGTDTQYF.

This chain joins TRBV5-1 and TRBJ2-1, with D hard to call. With 0 bases removed from V and 6 bases from J, the gap between germline ends came to 19 bases. CDR1 SGHRS and CDR2 YFSETQ come from the germline V gene. The CDR3 loop spans 17 amino acids. The CDR3 loop reads CASSLGSTGSRGNEQFF. In DNA form, the CDR3 reads TGCGCCAGCAGCTTGGGGTCTACGGGTAGTCGAGGCAATGAGCAGTTCTTC.

The genes are TRBV5-4 and TRBJ1-3; a possible D gene is TRBD1 (5 bases). This CDR3 has 13 amino acids. Germline CDR1 SGHNT, CDR2 YYREEE (reference sequence). The V end lost 4 bases, the J end lost 5 bases, and 10 bases lay between the germline ends. The CDR3 DNA sequence: TGTGCCAGCAGCCCAGAGGGGAGAAACACCATATATTTT. Translated, it gives CASSPEGRNTIYF.